This record concerns one TCR beta chain sequence. These data are taken from a study of T-cell memory formation after mild COVID-19. Germline values: CDR1 SGHTA, CDR2 FQGNSA. Trimming removed 0 bases at V and 4 bases at J, with 14 bases between. The CDR3 consists of 16 residues. TCRdb processed the 5' RACE reads anew with MiXCR; each CDR3 protein has one entry. The sample yields approximately 260,000 distinct CDR3 sequences, about a sixth seen once. V usage is TRBV7-2 and J usage is TRBJ2-3; D could derive from TRBD1 or TRBD2 (5 bases each). This receptor was identified in a man between 18 and 35 years old who had mild COVID-19 (a few samples of this study predate the infection). Cell type and time point are not known. Sequencing was performed on PBMCs or a T cell subset sorted from them (not recorded which). CDR3 sequence: CASSLAGPGSSDTQYF. The DNA of the CDR3 is TGTGCCAGCAGCTTAGCGGGACCGGGGAGCTCAGATACGCAGTATTTT.